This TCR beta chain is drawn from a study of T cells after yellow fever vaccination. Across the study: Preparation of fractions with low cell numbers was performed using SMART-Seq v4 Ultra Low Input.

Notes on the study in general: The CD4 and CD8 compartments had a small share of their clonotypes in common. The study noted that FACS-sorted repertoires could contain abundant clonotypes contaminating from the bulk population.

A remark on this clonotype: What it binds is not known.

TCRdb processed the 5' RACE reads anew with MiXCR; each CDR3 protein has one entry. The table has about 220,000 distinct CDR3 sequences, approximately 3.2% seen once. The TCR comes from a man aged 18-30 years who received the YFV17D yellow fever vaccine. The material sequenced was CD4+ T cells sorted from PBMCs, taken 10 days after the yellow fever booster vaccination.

CDR3 sequence (DNA): TGCGCCAGCAGCTTGGAACCGCTGTACGAGCAGTACGTC. Translation gives CASSLEPLYEQYV. This chain connects TRBV5-1 to TRBJ2-7, with D hard to call. The CDR3 is 13 amino acids. Deletions cut 0 bases from V and 4 bases from J, with 8 bases between. Germline assignment: CDR1 SGHRS and CDR2 YFSETQ.